The 12 T cell receptor beta chains listed next were all sequenced from one sample in a study of CD8 T cells in Susac syndrome. An amount of RNA that ranged from 0.5 to 1 ug was reverse transcribed with random hexamers. TCRdb analysed the immunoSEQ multiplex PCR reads with MiXCR anew, one entry per CDR3 protein. The repertoire holds fewer than 350,000 distinct CDR3 sequences, with about 90% as singletons. Sequenced material: CD4+ T cells from PBMCs. The receptors derive from a human donor with multiple sclerosis.

The genes are TRBV14 and TRBJ1-1; no clear D gene. Trimming took off 2 bases at V and 1 base at J, with 11 bases between the two ends. The CDR3 loop spans 15 amino acids. Germline CDR1 SGHDN, CDR2 FVKESK. CDR3 bases: TGTGCCAGCAGCCAATCCCTCGGCAGGAACACTGAAGCTTTCTTT. This encodes CASSQSLGRNTEAFF.

This chain uses TRBV9 with TRBJ2-5; 9 nucleotides align to TRBD2. The CDR3 extends over 17 amino acids. Germline CDR1 reads SGDLS; CDR2 reads YYNGEE. The V gene end was trimmed by 2 bases and the J gene end by 5 bases; junction bases not matched to a gene: 13. CDR3 residues: CASSVASGDMAGETQYF. CDR3 coding DNA: TGTGCCAGCAGCGTGGCTAGCGGGGACATGGCCGGGGAGACCCAGTACTTC.

This chain uses TRBV12-3 or TRBV12-4 with TRBJ1-3; D is unclear. V lost 5 bases and J 2 bases, leaving 10 bases between the germline ends. CDR3 length equals 14 residues. CDR3: CASSQDWPGNTIYF. DNA for the CDR3: TGTGCCAGCAGTCAAGACTGGCCTGGAAACACCATATATTTT.

V is TRBV7-2 and J is TRBJ2-2, with TRBD2 identical over 7 bases. Germline assignment: CDR1 SGHTA and CDR2 FQGNSA. Trimming at V came to 5 bases and at J to 5 bases, leaving 14 bases not matched to a gene. The CDR3 has 17 residues. The CDR3 DNA reads as TGTGCCAGCAGCCCCCCGGGGGTGGTTAGCGGGACCGGGGAGCTGTTTTTT. It yields the protein CASSPPGVVSGTGELFF.

The rearrangement joins TRBV3-1 to TRBJ2-1; no clear D. The CDR3 runs to 16 residues. Germline V lookup: CDR1 LGHDT, CDR2 YNNKEL (reference sequence). V lost 0 bases to trimming and J lost 4 bases, with 13 bases between them. CDR3 region: CASSQDTVTRYNEQFF. The CDR3 DNA reads TGTGCCAGCAGCCAAGATACAGTTACCCGATACAATGAGCAGTTCTTC.

This chain joins TRBV29-1 and TRBJ2-1; 8 bases agree with TRBD2. Trimming cost V 0 bases and J 5 bases; bases outside gene matches: 12. There are 17 residues in the CDR3. Looked up from germline, CDR1 is SQVTM and CDR2 is ANQGSEA. The CDR3 loop is CSVEDYTSGYTHNEQFF. The CDR3 coding sequence is TGCAGCGTTGAAGATTACACTAGCGGATATACGCACAATGAGCAGTTCTTC.

The rearrangement links TRBV29-1 to TRBJ1-2; TRBD1 is a possible D gene (5 bases). This CDR3 contains 13 residues. CDR1 SQVTM and CDR2 ANQGSEA come from the germline V gene. The V gene lost 6 bases and the J gene lost 6 bases, with 17 bases spanning the gap. The CDR3 DNA is TGCAGCGTGAGAGCAGCAGGGAAGGATGGCTACACCTTC. As protein: CSVRAAGKDGYTF.

The V and J genes are TRBV3-1 and TRBJ2-1, with 13 bases that match TRBD2. The CDR3 covers 16 residues. Germline trimming cut 1 base from V and 9 bases from J; bases unmatched to any gene: 6. From germline, CDR1 is LGHDT and CDR2 YNNKEL (reference sequence). The CDR3 region has the DNA TGTGCCAGCAGCCAAGCGACTAGCGGGAGGATCGGTGAGCAGTTCTTC. Protein product: CASSQATSGRIGEQFF.

The CDR3 sequence: CASSRLGAGDYNEQFF. DNA of the CDR3: TGTGCCAGCAGCCGCCTCGGGGCGGGGGACTACAATGAGCAGTTCTTC. V and J are TRBV7-2 and TRBJ2-1; the match to TRBD2 covers 7 bases. Germline loops: CDR1 SGHTA, CDR2 FQGNSA. J was trimmed by 3 bases and V by 5 bases; bases with no gene match: 10. The CDR3 sequence is 16 residues long.

This chain uses TRBV5-1 with TRBJ2-7; 8 nucleotides match TRBD1. V trimming: 6 bases; J trimming: 2 bases; junction bases outside the gene matches: 7. Germline V CDR1 and CDR2: SGHRS, YFSETQ. This CDR3 region has 14 residues. This CDR3 reads CASKWGTGPYEQYF. CDR3 sequence (DNA): TGCGCCAGCAAGTGGGGGACAGGACCCTACGAGCAGTACTTC.

The CDR3 region is CSVVRAIAKNIQYF. The CDR3 bases are TGCAGTGTGGTGCGGGCCATAGCCAAAAACATTCAGTACTTC. The V and J genes are TRBV20-1 and TRBJ2-4, with a weak D call TRBD2 (5 bases). The length of the CDR3 is 14 residues. V was clipped by 7 bases and J by 0 bases, with 13 bases between them. Germline V CDR1 and CDR2: DFQATT, SNEGSKA (reference sequence).

The chain joins TRBV19 to TRBJ1-5; 9 nucleotides align to TRBD1. After removal of 3 bases from V and 1 base from J, the junction contained 4 bases not matched to a gene. CDR1 is LNHDA and CDR2 is SQIVND in the germline V gene (reference sequence). This CDR3 spans 16 amino acids. CDR3 residues: CASSITGGESNQPQHF. For the CDR3, the DNA is TGTGCCAGTAGTATCACAGGGGGCGAGAGCAATCAGCCCCAGCATTTT. The variable domain in full, with the rest retrieved from reference TRBV19 and TRBJ1-5, is DGGITQSPKYLFRKEGQNVTLSCEQNLNHDAMYWYRQDPGQGLRLIYYSQIVNDFQKGDIAEGYSVSREKKESFPLTVTSAQKNPTAFYLCASSITGGESNQPQHFGDGTRLSIL.